These 23 T cell receptor beta chains were all obtained from the same sample, sequenced in a study of technical replicates of blood from a few donors. Assay: immunoSEQ multiplex PCR; the TCRdb copy retains only in-frame clones and omits some. The sample lists about 83,000 clones; 90% to 95% were seen once. Sequencing was done on a sample of T cells isolated from PBMCs. Every receptor here comes from a human donor in good health.

The CDR3 sequence: CASSFRDSEAFF. In DNA form, the CDR3 reads TGTGCCAGCAGCTTCCGGGACAGTGAAGCTTTCTTT. The chain joins TRBV7-9 to TRBJ1-1, with 7 bases fitting TRBD1. The V segment lost 3 bases and the J segment 7 bases; nucleotides outside the gene matches: 2. The V gene's germline CDR1 is SEHNR and CDR2 FQNEAQ (reference sequence). The CDR3 runs 12 residues.

The rearrangement joins TRBV6-5 to TRBJ1-2, with 10 nucleotides matching TRBD1. J gave up 2 bases and V 5 bases, and 5 bases lay outside the gene matches. The germline V gene has CDR1 MNHEY and CDR2 SVGAGI. CDR3 length: 15 amino acids. CDR3 sequence reads: CASSNPGQGNYGYTF. The CDR3 nucleotides are TGTGCCAGCAGTAACCCGGGACAGGGGAACTATGGCTACACCTTC.

This clone was observed a few times. This chain uses TRBV5-1 with TRBJ1-6, with D unclear. Germline loops: CDR1 SGHRS, CDR2 YFSETQ. Trimming removed 0 bases from V and 5 bases from J, with 15 bases in between. The CDR3 covers 17 residues. The CDR3 DNA reads as TGCGCCAGCAGCTTGGCAAAAACCCCGGGAAATAATTCACCCCTCCACTTT. It encodes CASSLAKTPGNNSPLHF. Supplemented by reference TRBV5-1 and TRBJ1-6, the full variable domain reads KAGVTQTPRYLIKTRGQQVTLSCSPISGHRSVSWYQQTPGQGLQFLFEYFSETQRNKGNFPGRFSGRQFSNSRSEMNVSTLELGDSALYLCASSLAKTPGNNSPLHFGNGTRLTVT.

This rearrangement joins TRBV4-1 to TRBJ2-3; the match to TRBD2 covers 11 bases. The V gene end was trimmed by 2 bases and the J gene end by 2 bases; junction bases not matched to a gene: 6. The CDR3 extends over 17 amino acids. The germline V gene has CDR1 MGHRA and CDR2 YSYEKL. The CDR3: CASSQIGSGGATDTQYF. CDR3 sequence (DNA): TGCGCCAGCAGCCAAATTGGTAGCGGGGGGGCCACAGATACGCAGTATTTT.

The chain links TRBV19 to TRBJ1-5; 10 bases fit TRBD1. The CDR3 loop spans 15 amino acids. With V trimmed by 3 bases and J by 6 bases, 5 bases remained unmatched. CDR1 is LNHDA and CDR2 is SQIVND in the germline V gene (reference sequence). CDR3 residues: CASSMGTGESQPQHF. The CDR3 DNA reads as TGTGCCAGTAGTATGGGGACAGGGGAAAGTCAGCCCCAGCATTTT.

The rearrangement links TRBV6-1 to TRBJ1-2; D might be TRBD1 (5 bases). There are 12 residues in the CDR3. The V and J ends lost 0 bases and 8 bases respectively, with 7 bases between them. Germline-derived CDR1 and CDR2 are MNHNS and SASEGT. The CDR3 DNA reads TGTGCCAGCAGTGAAGCGGGGGGAGGCTACACCTTC. Translation: CASSEAGGGYTF.

This chain uses TRBV4-1 with TRBJ2-6; TRBD2 agrees at 10 bases. V was pared by 0 bases and J by 0 bases, with 8 bases of the junction left unmatched. The germline CDR1 and CDR2 sequences are MGHRA and YSYEKL. This CDR3 has 20 amino acids. This chain's CDR3 is CASSQEPLAGDISGANVLTF. The CDR3 DNA reads TGCGCCAGCAGCCAAGAACCTCTAGCGGGGGATATCTCTGGGGCCAACGTCCTGACTTTC.

The gene calls are TRBV5-4 and TRBJ2-7; TRBD2 matches 9 bases. Germline V gene lookup returns CDR1 SGHNT and CDR2 YYREEE (reference sequence). Unmatched junction bases numbered 5, after V lost 3 bases and J lost 4 bases. This CDR3 contains 14 residues. The CDR3 reads CASSSTSGEYEQYF. In DNA, the CDR3 is TGTGCCAGCAGCTCGACTAGCGGAGAATACGAGCAGTACTTC.

The chain employs TRBV4-1 and TRBJ2-7; no clear D gene. Germline V lookup: CDR1 MGHRA, CDR2 YSYEKL. Trimming pared 4 bases from V and 2 bases from J, leaving 9 bases between. The CDR3 totals 13 residues. CDR3 sequence reads: CASSPHSPYEQYF. DNA for the CDR3: TGCGCCAGCAGCCCACACAGCCCCTACGAGCAGTACTTC.

CDR3 residues: CASSVDREGYTF. In nucleotides, the CDR3 is TGTGCCAGCAGCGTTGATCGGGAAGGCTACACCTTC. The chain uses TRBV7-9 and TRBJ1-2, with D hard to call. Germline lookup yields CDR1 SEHNR and CDR2 FQNEAQ (reference sequence). The V end lost 5 bases, the J end lost 8 bases, and 12 bases lay between the germline ends. This CDR3 comprises 12 residues.

The genes are TRBV27 and TRBJ1-5; D unclear. CDR1 and CDR2 from the germline V gene are MNHEY and SMNVEV (reference sequence). The length of the CDR3 is 16 residues. Trimming left V 3 bases short and J 1 base short, with 13 bases between. The CDR3 DNA is TGTGCCAGCAGTTTCTTGTCCCGAGGGAGCAATCAGCCCCAGCATTTT. Amino acid sequence: CASSFLSRGSNQPQHF.

CDR3 DNA: TGTGCCAGCAGACCACCAGGGGGCAGGGAAACCGGGGAGCTGTTTTTT. It yields the protein CASRPPGGRETGELFF. The chain joins TRBV11-2 to TRBJ2-2; TRBD1 aligns across 8 bases. The CDR3 has 16 amino acids. The germline V gene encodes CDR1 SGHAT and CDR2 FQNNGV. V trimming: 6 bases; J trimming: 5 bases; junction bases outside the gene matches: 11.

The chain joins TRBV6-5 to TRBJ2-7; maybe TRBD2 (6 bases). Between the trimmed V and J ends, which lost 8 bases and 0 bases, there was a span of 17 bases. CDR1 MNHEY and CDR2 SVGAGI come from the germline V gene. CDR3 length: 15 amino acids. CDR3 protein: CASGAAGSRSYEQYF. The CDR3 DNA sequence: TGTGCCAGCGGTGCTGCGGGAAGTCGCTCCTACGAGCAGTACTTC.

The CDR3, as DNA: TGTGCCAGCTCGGGACAGGGCGCCTACGAGCAGTACTTC. It codes for CASSGQGAYEQYF. The genes are TRBV18 and TRBJ2-7; 9 positions agree with TRBD1. This CDR3 comprises 13 residues. Germline assignment: CDR1 KGHSH and CDR2 LQKENI. After removal of 6 bases from V and 2 bases from J, the junction contained 2 bases not matched to a gene.

The CDR3 is CASIPRVGGELFF. The CDR3 DNA is TGTGCCAGCATCCCCAGGGTTGGCGGGGAGCTGTTTTTT. The chain joins TRBV6-6 to TRBJ2-2, with D tentatively TRBD1 (5 bases). The CDR3 length is 13 residues. Per the germline V gene, CDR1 is MNHNY and CDR2 is SVGAGI (reference sequence). V was cut by 7 bases and J by 7 bases, with 13 bases left in between.

The chain has TRBV10-3 and TRBJ2-2, with D uncertain. The germline V gene encodes CDR1 ENHRY and CDR2 SYGVKD. The CDR3 sequence is 13 residues long. The ends were cut back, 6 bases at V and 3 bases at J, with 8 bases in the middle. CDR3 in DNA: TGTGCCATCAGCCCGCAGTACACCGGGGAGCTGTTTTTT. This encodes CAISPQYTGELFF.

The rearrangement links TRBV6-5 to TRBJ1-4, with D tentatively TRBD1 (5 bases). CDR1 is MNHEY, CDR2 SVGAGI, per germline. Between the trimmed V and J ends, which lost 6 bases and 2 bases, there was a span of 10 bases. The CDR3 spans 14 residues. CDR3 sequence reads: CASSLGGTNEKLFF. As DNA, the CDR3 is TGTGCCAGCAGCCTCGGGGGGACTAATGAAAAACTGTTTTTT.

The V gene is TRBV4-1, the J gene TRBJ2-7; 11 positions agree with TRBD1. The CDR3 has 19 amino acids. Looked up from germline, CDR1 is MGHRA and CDR2 is YSYEKL. Trimming took 3 bases from V and 4 from J; bases not matched to a gene: 17. For the CDR3, the DNA is TGCGCCAGCAGCCAGGCAAGTATTCCCGGACAGGGGGCTTTTTACGAGCAGTACTTC. Encoded protein: CASSQASIPGQGAFYEQYF.

This clone was observed once. This chain joins TRBV5-3 and TRBJ2-7; 8 bases agree with TRBD1. TRBV5-3 has ORF status, its function being uncertain. Unmatched junction bases numbered 3, after V lost 3 bases and J lost 4 bases. The CDR3 extends over 13 amino acids. CDR3 protein: CARSYQGAYEQYF. CDR3 nucleotides: TGTGCCAGAAGCTACCAGGGGGCTTACGAGCAGTACTTC.

The chain couples TRBV11-3 to TRBJ2-2, with 7 bases lining up with TRBD1. V lost 5 bases and J lost 1; bases outside the gene matches: 4. This CDR3 region has 15 residues. CDR1 SGHNT and CDR2 YENEEA come from the germline V gene. For the CDR3, the DNA is TGTGCCAGCAGCCGAGGGGGCTGGAACACCGGGGAGCTGTTTTTT. Translating gives CASSRGGWNTGELFF.

The genes are TRBV2 and TRBJ1-5; 7 bases are shared with TRBD1. Germline loops: CDR1 SNHLY, CDR2 FYNNEI. V lost 8 bases and J lost 7; bases outside the gene matches: 11. CDR3 length equals 14 residues. The CDR3 region has the DNA TGTGCCAGCGGCCTTAGGGGGCACGGGCAGCCCCAGCATTTT. The encoded protein is CASGLRGHGQPQHF.

The V call is TRBV7-9, the J call TRBJ2-7; 8 positions agree with TRBD1. The V gene's germline CDR1 is SEHNR and CDR2 FQNEAQ (reference sequence). This CDR3 has 14 amino acids. Losses at the gene ends were 5 bases for V and 5 bases for J; bases not matched to a gene: 8. This CDR3 is CASSKDRERNEQYF. The CDR3 DNA reads as TGTGCCAGCAGCAAGGACAGGGAACGGAACGAGCAGTACTTC.

The V call is TRBV7-9, the J call TRBJ1-1, with no clear D. Looked up from germline, CDR1 is SEHNR and CDR2 is FQNEAQ (reference sequence). V was cut by 2 bases and J by 10 bases, with 23 bases left in between. This CDR3 is built from 16 residues. The CDR3 bases are TGTGCCAGCAGCTTATCCAGCAGCCTGGGGATGCGGGGAGCTTTCTTT. It specifies CASSLSSSLGMRGAFF.